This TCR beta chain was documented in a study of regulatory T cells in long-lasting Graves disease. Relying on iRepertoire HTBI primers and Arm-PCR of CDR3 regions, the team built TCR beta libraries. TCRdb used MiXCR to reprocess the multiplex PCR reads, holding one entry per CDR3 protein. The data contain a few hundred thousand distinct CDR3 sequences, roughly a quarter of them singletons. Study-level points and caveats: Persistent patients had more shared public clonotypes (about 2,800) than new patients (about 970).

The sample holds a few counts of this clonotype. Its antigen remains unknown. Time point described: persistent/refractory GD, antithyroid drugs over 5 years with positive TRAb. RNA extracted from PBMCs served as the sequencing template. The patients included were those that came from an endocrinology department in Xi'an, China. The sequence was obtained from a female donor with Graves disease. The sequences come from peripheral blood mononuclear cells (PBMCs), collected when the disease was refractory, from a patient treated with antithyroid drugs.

The CDR3 bases are TGCGCCAGCAGTGGGGGAGCCGGGAGACGAACCGGGGAGCTGTTTTTT. Its translation is CASSGGAGRRTGELFF. This chain connects TRBV5-1 to TRBJ2-2, with D maybe TRBD2 (6 bases). The CDR3 extends over 16 amino acids. Trimming took off 5 bases at V and 5 bases at J, with 19 bases between the two ends. Germline-derived CDR1 and CDR2 are SGHRS and YFSETQ.